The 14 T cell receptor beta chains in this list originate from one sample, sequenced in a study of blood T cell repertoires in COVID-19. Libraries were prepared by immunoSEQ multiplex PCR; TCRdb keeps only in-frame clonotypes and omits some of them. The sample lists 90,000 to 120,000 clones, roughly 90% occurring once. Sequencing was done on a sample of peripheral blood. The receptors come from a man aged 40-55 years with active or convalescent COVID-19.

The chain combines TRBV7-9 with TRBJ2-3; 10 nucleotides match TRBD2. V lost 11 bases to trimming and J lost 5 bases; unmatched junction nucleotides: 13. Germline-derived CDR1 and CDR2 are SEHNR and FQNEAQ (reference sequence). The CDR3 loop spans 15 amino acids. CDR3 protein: CAGRSSGSAGDTQYF. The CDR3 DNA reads TGTGCCGGCCGATCTAGCGGGAGTGCCGGAGATACGCAGTATTTT.

The CDR3 nucleotides read TGTGCCAGTAGTATAAGCCGGCGGGTTGCCGATTATCAGCCCCAGCATTTT. Translated, it gives CASSISRRVADYQPQHF. V and J are TRBV19 and TRBJ1-5; no firm D call. The CDR3 has 17 amino acids. Trimming took off 2 bases at V and 5 bases at J, with 19 bases between the two ends. Germline V CDR1 and CDR2: LNHDA, SQIVND (reference sequence).

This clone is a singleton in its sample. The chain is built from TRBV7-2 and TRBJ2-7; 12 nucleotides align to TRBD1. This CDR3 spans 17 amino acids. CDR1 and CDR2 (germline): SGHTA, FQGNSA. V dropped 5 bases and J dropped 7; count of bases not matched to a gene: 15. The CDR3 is CASSPYGRGQGALEQYF. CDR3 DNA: TGTGCCAGCAGCCCCTATGGACGGGGACAGGGGGCGCTTGAGCAGTACTTC.

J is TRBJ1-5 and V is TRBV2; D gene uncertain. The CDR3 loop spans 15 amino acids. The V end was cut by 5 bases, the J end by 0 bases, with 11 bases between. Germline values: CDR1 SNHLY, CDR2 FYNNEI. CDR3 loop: CASSSGGLSNQPQHF. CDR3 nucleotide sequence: TGTGCCAGCAGTAGTGGTGGCCTTAGCAATCAGCCCCAGCATTTT.

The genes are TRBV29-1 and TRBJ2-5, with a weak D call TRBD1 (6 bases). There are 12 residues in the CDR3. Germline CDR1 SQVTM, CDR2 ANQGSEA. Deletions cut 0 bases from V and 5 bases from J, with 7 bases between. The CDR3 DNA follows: TGCAGCGTTGAAGACAGGGGCGAGACCCAGTACTTC. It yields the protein CSVEDRGETQYF. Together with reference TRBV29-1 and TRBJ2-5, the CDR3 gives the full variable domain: SAVISQKPSRDICQRGTSLTIQCQVDSQVTMMFWYRQQPGQSLTLIATANQGSEATYESGFVIDKFPISRPNLTFSTLTVSNMSPEDSSIYLCSVEDRGETQYFGPGTRLLVL.

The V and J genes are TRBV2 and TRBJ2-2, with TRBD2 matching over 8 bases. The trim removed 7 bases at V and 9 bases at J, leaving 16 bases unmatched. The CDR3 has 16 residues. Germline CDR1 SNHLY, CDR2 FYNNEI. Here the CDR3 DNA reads TGTGCCAGCAATCCCAGTAGGGCGGGAGGTACTTGGGAGCTGTTTTTT. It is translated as CASNPSRAGGTWELFF.

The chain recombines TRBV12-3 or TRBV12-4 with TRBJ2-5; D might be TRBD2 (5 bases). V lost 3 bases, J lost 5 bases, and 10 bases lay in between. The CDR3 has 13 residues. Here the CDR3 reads CASSLRRRETQYF. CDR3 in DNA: TGTGCCAGCAGTTTGAGGAGGCGGGAGACCCAGTACTTC.

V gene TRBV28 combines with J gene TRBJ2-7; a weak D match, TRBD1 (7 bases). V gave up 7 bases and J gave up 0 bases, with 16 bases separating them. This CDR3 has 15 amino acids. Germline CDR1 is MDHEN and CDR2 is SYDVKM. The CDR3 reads CASIPSGGNSYEQYF. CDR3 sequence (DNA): TGTGCCAGCATCCCCTCAGGGGGGAACTCCTACGAGCAGTACTTC.

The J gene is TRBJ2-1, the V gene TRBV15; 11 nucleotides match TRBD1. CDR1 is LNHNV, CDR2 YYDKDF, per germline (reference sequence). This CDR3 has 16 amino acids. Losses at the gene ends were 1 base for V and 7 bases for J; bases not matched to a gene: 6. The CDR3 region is CATSRGRDRGLNEQFF. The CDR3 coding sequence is TGTGCCACCAGCAGAGGAAGGGACAGGGGGTTGAATGAGCAGTTCTTC.

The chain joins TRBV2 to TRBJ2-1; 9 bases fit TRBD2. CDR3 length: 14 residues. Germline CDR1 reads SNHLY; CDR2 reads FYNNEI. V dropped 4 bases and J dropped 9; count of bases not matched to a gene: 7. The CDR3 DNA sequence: TGTGCCAGCAGTGTCTTGCGGGAGGGCGGTGAGCAGTTCTTC. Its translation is CASSVLREGGEQFF. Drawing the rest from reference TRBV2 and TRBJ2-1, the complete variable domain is EPEVTQTPSHQVTQMGQEVILRCVPISNHLYFYWYRQILGQKVEFLVSFYNNEISEKSEIFDDQFSVERPDGSNFTLKIRSTKLEDSAMYFCASSVLREGGEQFFGPGTRLTVL.

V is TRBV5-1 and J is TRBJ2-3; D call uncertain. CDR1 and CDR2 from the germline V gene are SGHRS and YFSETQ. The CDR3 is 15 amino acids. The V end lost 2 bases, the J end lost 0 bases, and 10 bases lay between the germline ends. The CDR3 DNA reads TGCGCCAGCAGCTTTTCTAGTCCCAGCACAGATACGCAGTATTTT. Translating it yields CASSFSSPSTDTQYF. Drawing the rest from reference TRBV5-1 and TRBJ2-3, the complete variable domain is KAGVTQTPRYLIKTRGQQVTLSCSPISGHRSVSWYQQTPGQGLQFLFEYFSETQRNKGNFPGRFSGRQFSNSRSEMNVSTLELGDSALYLCASSFSSPSTDTQYFGPGTRLTVL.

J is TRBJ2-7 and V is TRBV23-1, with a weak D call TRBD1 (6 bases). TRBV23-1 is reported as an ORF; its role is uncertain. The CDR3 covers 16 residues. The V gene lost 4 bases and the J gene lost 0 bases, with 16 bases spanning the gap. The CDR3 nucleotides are TGCGCCAGCAGTCCCCCTCCCCCGACAGGCTCCTACGAGCAGTACTTC. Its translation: CASSPPPPTGSYEQYF.

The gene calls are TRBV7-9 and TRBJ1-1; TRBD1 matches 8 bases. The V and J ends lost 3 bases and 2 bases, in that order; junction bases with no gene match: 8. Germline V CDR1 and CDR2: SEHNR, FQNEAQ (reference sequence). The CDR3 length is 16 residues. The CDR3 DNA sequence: TGTGCCAGCAGCTTCGGGGCAGGGGGCCCAAACACTGAAGCTTTCTTT. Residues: CASSFGAGGPNTEAFF.

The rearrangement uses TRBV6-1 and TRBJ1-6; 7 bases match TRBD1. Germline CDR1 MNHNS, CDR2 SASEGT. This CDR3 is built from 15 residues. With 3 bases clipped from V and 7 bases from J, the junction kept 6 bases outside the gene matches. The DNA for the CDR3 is TGTGCCAGCAGTGACAGGGGGGAAGAAAATTCACCCCTCCACTTT. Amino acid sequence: CASSDRGEENSPLHF.